The next 8 T cell receptor beta chains were all read from a single sample in a study of blood T cell repertoires in COVID-19. TCRdb's copy holds only in-frame clones and misses some; the assay was immunoSEQ multiplex PCR. The sample contains fewer than 250,000 clones, 70% to 90% of which appear only once. Sequenced input: peripheral blood. The source is an older woman with active or convalescent COVID-19.

This clone occurred a few times. The chain is built from TRBV18 and TRBJ1-2, with TRBD1 matching 9 bases. V lost 6 bases, J lost 4 bases, and 9 bases stayed unmatched. CDR1 and CDR2 (germline): KGHSH, LQKENI. The CDR3 has 15 residues. The CDR3 is CASSQRTGESYGYTF. The DNA for the CDR3 is TGTGCCAGCTCCCAGAGGACAGGGGAGAGCTATGGCTACACCTTC.

The chain couples TRBV3-1 (or the pseudogene TRBV3-2) to TRBJ1-2; no clear D gene. This CDR3 contains 14 residues. The germline CDR1 and CDR2 sequences are LGHDT and YNNKEL (reference sequence). V was trimmed by 0 bases and J by 8 bases, leaving 13 bases between them. The CDR3 region has the DNA TGTGCCAGCAGCCAAGATCTCCGGGGAGGGGGCTACACCTTC. Its translation: CASSQDLRGGGYTF.

V is TRBV18 and J is TRBJ2-7; D not certain. V was cut by 3 bases and J by 0 bases, with 6 bases left in between. Germline V gene lookup returns CDR1 KGHSH and CDR2 LQKENI. The CDR3 is 13 amino acids. The chain's CDR3 is CASSPSSSYEQYF. Here the CDR3 DNA reads TGTGCCAGCTCACCGTCGTCCTCCTACGAGCAGTACTTC.

The chain combines TRBV5-1 with TRBJ1-5; unclear D gene. This CDR3 is 13 amino acids long. Trimming pared 0 bases from V and 9 bases from J, leaving 10 bases between. CDR1 and CDR2 from the germline V gene are SGHRS and YFSETQ. CDR3 in amino acids: CASSLAGFPPQHF. The CDR3 nucleotides read TGCGCCAGCAGCTTGGCCGGGTTTCCGCCCCAGCATTTT.

The genes are TRBV7-9 and TRBJ2-3; 14 bases line up with TRBD2. The V gene's germline CDR1 is SEHNR and CDR2 FQNEAQ (reference sequence). This CDR3 comprises 17 residues. V gave up 4 bases and J gave up 2 bases; unmatched junction bases: 5. This CDR3 reads CASSSGLAGGITDTQYF. The CDR3 bases are TGTGCCAGCAGCTCAGGACTAGCGGGGGGCATCACAGATACGCAGTATTTT. Based on the CDR3 plus reference TRBV7-9 and TRBJ2-3, the full variable domain is DTGVSQNPRHKITKRGQNVTFRCDPISEHNRLYWYRQTLGQGPEFLTYFQNEAQLEKSRLLSDRFSAERPKGSFSTLEIQRTEQGDSAMYLCASSSGLAGGITDTQYFGPGTRLTVL.

The chain combines TRBV18 with TRBJ2-3; D is possibly TRBD1 (6 bases). This CDR3 has 15 amino acids. The ends were cut back, 3 bases at V and 1 base at J, with 11 bases in the middle. In germline, CDR1 is KGHSH, CDR2 LQKENI. The CDR3 loop reads CASSPRQARTDTQYF. DNA for the CDR3: TGTGCCAGCTCACCTAGACAGGCCCGCACAGATACGCAGTATTTT.

The rearrangement uses TRBV10-2 and TRBJ2-6; D unclear. Germline assignment: CDR1 WSHSY and CDR2 SAAADI. Trimming stripped 6 bases from V and 0 bases from J, with 9 bases between. The CDR3 spans 15 residues. CDR3 amino acids: CASRYASSGANVLTF. CDR3 coding DNA: TGCGCCAGCAGGTACGCGAGCTCTGGGGCCAACGTCCTGACTTTC.

A remark on this clone: Other DNA sequences in this sample translate to the same CDR3. The chain joins TRBV2 to TRBJ2-7; D gene ambiguous. The CDR3 is made up of 13 amino acids. CDR1 and CDR2 (germline): SNHLY, FYNNEI. Trimming removed 1 base from V and 1 base from J, with 5 bases in between. The CDR3 DNA reads TGTGCCAGCAGTGAAGGGCCTTCCTACGAGCAGTACTTC. As protein: CASSEGPSYEQYF.